The 8 T cell receptor beta chains below come from one sample, sequenced in a study of shared clonotypes between healthy human individuals. Measured with immunoSEQ multiplex PCR; TCRdb has only the in-frame clones, and not every one. The data show about 2.4 million clones, with over 85% seen just once and 0.36% held by the top ten. Sequencing was performed on naive CD4+ T cells from PBMCs. Subset given: CD45RA+ positively selected. These receptors all come from a man aged 18 to 30 in good health. Some clones in this sample may be carry-over from other donors' samples.

This chain links TRBV28 with TRBJ1-5; no reliable D call. There are 12 residues in the CDR3. CDR1 is MDHEN, CDR2 SYDVKM, per germline. The V and J ends lost 2 bases and 9 bases respectively, with 8 bases between them. The CDR3 loop reads CASSLVVGPQHF. The CDR3 nucleotides read TGTGCCAGCAGTTTAGTGGTCGGGCCCCAGCATTTT.

In its sample, this clone was seen a few times. V and J are TRBV29-1 and TRBJ2-3; the D gene is possibly TRBD2 (5 bases). From germline, CDR1 is SQVTM and CDR2 ANQGSEA. The CDR3 runs 13 residues. Trimming shortened V by 7 bases and J by 5 bases, and 16 bases separated the two germline ends. CDR3 protein: CSALGPGRDTQYF. The CDR3 DNA is TGCAGCGCCCTAGGGCCGGGAAGAGATACGCAGTATTTT.

This chain connects TRBV7-3 to TRBJ2-2, with TRBD2 as a possible D gene (6 bases). Trimming took 5 bases from V and 6 from J, leaving 19 bases between them. The germline CDR1 and CDR2 sequences are SGHTA and FQGTGA. The CDR3 loop spans 16 amino acids. This CDR3 reads CASSRTRDFVSGELFF. The DNA for the CDR3 is TGTGCCAGCAGCCGTACTCGGGACTTCGTTTCCGGGGAGCTGTTTTTT.

In this sample, this clone turned up once. The V gene is TRBV9, the J gene TRBJ2-1; TRBD1 agrees at 10 bases. This CDR3 is 17 amino acids long. Germline trimming cut 4 bases from V and 4 bases from J; bases unmatched to any gene: 11. Germline loops: CDR1 SGDLS, CDR2 YYNGEE. The CDR3 protein is CASSPDTDRGIYNEQFF. The CDR3 coding sequence is TGTGCCAGCAGCCCCGATACGGACAGGGGGATATACAATGAGCAGTTCTTC.

The V gene is TRBV5-5, the J gene TRBJ1-4; D is perhaps TRBD1 (5 bases). Deletions cut 4 bases from V and 2 bases from J, with 15 bases between. The germline CDR1 and CDR2 sequences are SGHKS and YYEKEE (reference sequence). The CDR3 spans 16 residues. CDR3 protein: CASSTPFGGTNEKLFF. The CDR3 DNA sequence: TGTGCCAGCAGCACGCCGTTTGGGGGTACTAATGAAAAACTGTTTTTT. The full variable domain, in which reference TRBV5-5 and TRBJ1-4 provide the parts outside the CDR3, is DAGVTQSPTHLIKTRGQQVTLRCSPISGHKSVSWYQQVLGQGPQFIFQYYEKEERGRGNFPDRFSARQFPNYSSELNVNALLLGDSALYLCASSTPFGGTNEKLFFGSGTQLSVL.

The chain joins TRBV5-6 to TRBJ1-2, with D possibly matching TRBD1 (5 bases). The V gene's germline CDR1 is SGHDT and CDR2 YYEEEE. The CDR3 loop spans 16 amino acids. V was clipped by 4 bases and J by 4 bases, with 20 bases between them. Here the CDR3 DNA reads TGTGCCAGCAGCCCCGAGGGGACCAGGGCTTTCTATGGCTACACCTTC. Translated, it gives CASSPEGTRAFYGYTF.

The genes are TRBV5-1 and TRBJ2-7, with D possibly being TRBD2 (6 bases). Germline V gene lookup returns CDR1 SGHRS and CDR2 YFSETQ. The CDR3 runs to 15 residues. V lost 3 bases, J lost 3 bases, and 16 bases lay in between. For the CDR3, the DNA is TGCGCCAGCAGCTCCGTAGCGGATCCGGGCTACGAGCAGTACTTC. The encoded protein is CASSSVADPGYEQYF.

The rearrangement links TRBV7-9 to TRBJ2-7, with unresolved D. This CDR3 is 14 amino acids long. From germline, CDR1 is SEHNR and CDR2 FQNEAQ (reference sequence). The germline V and J ends were trimmed by 1 base and 4 bases, with 11 bases remaining between them. The CDR3 spells CASSLGGSRYEQYF. The CDR3 coding sequence is TGTGCCAGCAGCTTAGGCGGCTCGCGGTACGAGCAGTACTTC.